This T cell receptor (beta chain) was captured in a study of T-cell reconstitution after alpha-beta-depleted transplantation in children. CDR1 and CDR2 (germline): SGHRS, YFSETQ. With V trimmed by 4 bases and J by 3 bases, 6 bases remained unmatched. The CDR3 is made up of 15 amino acids. Findings and caveats of the study: Some patients' high day-60 TCRbeta diversity was attributed to recipient cells surviving conditioning. Reportedly, alpha-beta T cells present about two months post-transplant originated from several hundred expanded clones of graft origin. Hyperexpanded clones declined; after one year, newly produced T cells mostly supplied diversity.

Points on this clonotype: What it binds is not known.

Unique molecular identifiers tagged the TCRbeta library. TCRdb itself ran the PCR reads through MiXCR, one entry per CDR3 protein. The sample holds almost 600,000 distinct CDR3 sequences, 27% seen once. This specimen was PBMCs, taken before TCRalphabeta/CD19-depleted stem cell transplant. The sequence derives from a boy in the first two years of life with Wiskott-Aldrich syndrome, due to receive a stem cell transplant. This rearrangement joins TRBV5-1 to TRBJ2-7, with TRBD2 identical over 11 bases. The CDR3 sequence: CASSATSGSNYEQYF. The CDR3 region has the DNA TGCGCCAGCAGCGCCACTAGCGGGAGCAACTACGAGCAGTACTTC.